This TCR beta chain was sequenced in a study of shared clonotypes between healthy human individuals. Sequenced by immunoSEQ multiplex PCR; TCRdb stores in-frame clones only, minus some. Here the sample spans around 620,000 clones, around 96% being singletons. The CDR3 is made up of 13 amino acids. Germline CDR1 reads PRHDT; CDR2 reads FYEKMQ (reference sequence). The V end lost 5 bases, the J end lost 2 bases, and 10 bases lay between the germline ends. In regard to this clone: The antigen is not known.

The naive CD8 subset, CD45RO-negative cells positively selected for CCR7, excluded terminally differentiated effector memory CD45RA+ cells. Donors, without exception, were Caucasian adults residing in Nashville, Tennessee. Findings and limits, study-wide: The diversity represented, both genetic and in exposure history, was limited by few donors. Though the depth was large, rarefaction showed that sorted-subset sequencing was incomplete.

The chain is built from TRBV13 and TRBJ2-7, with unresolved D. The clonotype was recovered from a woman aged 30 to 39 in good health. Sequenced sample: naive CD8+ T cells sorted from blood. The CDR3 sequence is CASSPPVTYEQYF. For the CDR3, the DNA is TGTGCCAGCAGCCCTCCAGTAACCTACGAGCAGTACTTC.